This T cell receptor (beta chain) was found in a study of identical twins. Comments on this clonotype: Its specificity is unknown.

There were only healthy Caucasians among the donors. In TCRdb, the 5' RACE reads were re-called with MiXCR into one record per CDR3 protein. The data show around 530,000 distinct CDR3 sequences, with approximately 16% seen just once and about 0.47% held by the top ten. The study, taken as a whole, reports: Instead of following the same donors, the conclusions were based on cross-sectional statistical analysis. Insertion counts were lower in abundant cord blood beta clonotypes, a trend that memory repertoires did not show.

The same sample was also used in a study of yellow fever vaccine responses in identical twins.

Input material: CD4+ T cells sorted from blood. This clonotype was sampled from a woman under 30 in good health.

The CDR3 region is CASSPDMALSSYNEQFF. For the CDR3, the DNA is TGCGCCAGCAGCCCCGACATGGCCCTCAGCTCCTACAATGAGCAGTTCTTC. The chain recombines TRBV5-1 with TRBJ2-1; no definite D call. V lost 4 bases, J lost 0 bases, and 17 bases lay in between. The germline CDR1 and CDR2 sequences are SGHRS and YFSETQ. The CDR3 extends over 17 amino acids.